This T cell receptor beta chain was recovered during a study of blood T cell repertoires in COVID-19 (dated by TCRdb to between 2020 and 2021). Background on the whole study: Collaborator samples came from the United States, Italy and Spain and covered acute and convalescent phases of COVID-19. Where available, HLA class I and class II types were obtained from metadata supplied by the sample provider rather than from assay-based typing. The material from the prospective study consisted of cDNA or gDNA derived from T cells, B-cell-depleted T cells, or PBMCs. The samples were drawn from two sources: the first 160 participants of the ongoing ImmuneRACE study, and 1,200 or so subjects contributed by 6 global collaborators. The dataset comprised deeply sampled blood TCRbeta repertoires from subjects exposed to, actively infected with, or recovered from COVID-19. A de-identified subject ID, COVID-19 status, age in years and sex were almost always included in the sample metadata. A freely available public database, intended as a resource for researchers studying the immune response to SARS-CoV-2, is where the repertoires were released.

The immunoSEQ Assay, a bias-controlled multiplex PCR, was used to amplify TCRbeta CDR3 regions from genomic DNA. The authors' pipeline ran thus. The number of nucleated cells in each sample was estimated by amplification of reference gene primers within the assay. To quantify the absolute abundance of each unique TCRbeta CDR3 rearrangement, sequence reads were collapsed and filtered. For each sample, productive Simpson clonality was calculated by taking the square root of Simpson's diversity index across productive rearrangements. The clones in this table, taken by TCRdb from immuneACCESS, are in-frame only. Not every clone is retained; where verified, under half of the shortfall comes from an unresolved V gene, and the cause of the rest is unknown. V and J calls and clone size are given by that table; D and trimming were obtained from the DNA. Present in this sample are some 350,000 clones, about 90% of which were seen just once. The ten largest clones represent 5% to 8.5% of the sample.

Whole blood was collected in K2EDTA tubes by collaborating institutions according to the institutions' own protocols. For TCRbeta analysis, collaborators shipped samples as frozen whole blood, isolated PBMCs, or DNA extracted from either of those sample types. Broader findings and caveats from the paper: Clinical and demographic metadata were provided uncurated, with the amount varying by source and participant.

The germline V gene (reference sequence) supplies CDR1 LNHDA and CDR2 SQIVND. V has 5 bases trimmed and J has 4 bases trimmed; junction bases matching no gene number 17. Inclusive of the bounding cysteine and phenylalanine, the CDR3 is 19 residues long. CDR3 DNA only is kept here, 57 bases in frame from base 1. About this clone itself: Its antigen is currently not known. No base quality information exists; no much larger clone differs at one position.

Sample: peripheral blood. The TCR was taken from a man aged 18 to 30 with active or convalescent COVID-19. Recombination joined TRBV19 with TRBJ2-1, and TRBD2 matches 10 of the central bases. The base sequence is TGTGCCAGTAGTCCCCCGGTGGGGCTAGCGGGGGCCATTTACAATGAGCAGTTCTTC. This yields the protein CASSPPVGLAGAIYNEQFF. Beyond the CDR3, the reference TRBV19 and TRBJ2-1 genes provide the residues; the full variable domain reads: DGGITQSPKYLFRKEGQNVTLSCEQNLNHDAMYWYRQDPGQGLRLIYYSQIVNDFQKGDIAEGYSVSREKKESFPLTVTSAQKNPTAFYLCASSPPVGLAGAIYNEQFFGPGTRLTVL.